A selection of T cell receptor beta chains follows, all from one sample in a study of identical twins. TCRdb reprocessed the 5' RACE reads with MiXCR, giving one entry per CDR3 protein. The data hold around 530,000 distinct CDR3 sequences, with 13% to 15% observed a single time. The sample also formed part of further work on yellow fever vaccine responses in identical twins.

The specimen sequenced was CD4+ T cells sorted from blood. The receptors shown here come from a woman younger than 30 in good health. CDR3s include the opening cysteine and the closing phenylalanine or tryptophan. A D gene is named only where the DNA matches it firmly. Expanded clones get a size class; other rows say once, few or many, or leave the size out.

>TRBJ2-5|20|TRBV14|few|TRBD2
CASSPHSRLAETTMRETQYF
>TRBJ2-7|15|TRBV24-1|many|TRBD1
CATSDDTTGGYEQYF
>TRBJ2-3|14|TRBV12-3/TRBV12-4|NA|NA
CASSLGTENPTQYF
>TRBJ1-1|14|TRBV7-2|NA|NA
CASSLKGVGTEAFF
>TRBJ2-7|14|TRBV4-2|NA|NA
CASSQTREPIEQYF
>TRBJ2-7|14|TRBV6-1|few|TRBD1
CASRSGTGAREQYF
>TRBJ2-3|18|TRBV5-6|once|TRBD1
CASSSGTGGSRWTDTQYF
>TRBJ2-1|16|TRBV18|NA|TRBD1
CASSPKDRGRNNEQFF
>TRBJ2-3|13|TRBV5-1|many|NA
CASSSPGANTQYF
>TRBJ1-2|13|TRBV5-1|NA|TRBD1
CASSDRELYGYTF
>TRBJ2-2|16|TRBV29-1|few|NA
CSARRGPQLDTGELFF
>TRBJ2-1|20|TRBV11-1|NA|TRBD1
CASSLALIFGTDLSYNEQFF
>TRBJ1-4|16|TRBV12-3/TRBV12-4|many|TRBD1
CASSLARRGLEEKLFF
>TRBJ1-4|16|TRBV20-1|NA|NA
CSARDHLAGNNEKLFF